The table lists the clone carrying this T cell receptor (beta chain) with many counts. Germline-derived CDR1 and CDR2 are SEHNR and FQNEAQ (reference sequence). With 5 bases removed from V and 3 bases from J, the gap between germline ends came to 16 bases. The CDR3 is 15 amino acids. These data come from a study of CD8+ T cells in alopecia areata. cDNA serving as the sequencing template came from extracted, reverse transcribed RNA. Sequencing used immunoSEQ multiplex PCR; TCRdb keeps in-frame clones, though not all of them. The data hold 100,000 to 120,000 clones, with 55% to 70% observed a single time.

The sequencing sample was made of NKG2D-low CD8+ T cells sorted from blood. The origin of this receptor is a human donor with alopecia areata. The chain couples TRBV7-9 to TRBJ1-1; the D gene is possibly TRBD1 (5 bases). CDR3 sequence reads: CASSPSGVGYTEAFF. The CDR3 coding sequence is TGTGCCAGCAGCCCCTCGGGGGTCGGGTACACTGAAGCTTTCTTT.